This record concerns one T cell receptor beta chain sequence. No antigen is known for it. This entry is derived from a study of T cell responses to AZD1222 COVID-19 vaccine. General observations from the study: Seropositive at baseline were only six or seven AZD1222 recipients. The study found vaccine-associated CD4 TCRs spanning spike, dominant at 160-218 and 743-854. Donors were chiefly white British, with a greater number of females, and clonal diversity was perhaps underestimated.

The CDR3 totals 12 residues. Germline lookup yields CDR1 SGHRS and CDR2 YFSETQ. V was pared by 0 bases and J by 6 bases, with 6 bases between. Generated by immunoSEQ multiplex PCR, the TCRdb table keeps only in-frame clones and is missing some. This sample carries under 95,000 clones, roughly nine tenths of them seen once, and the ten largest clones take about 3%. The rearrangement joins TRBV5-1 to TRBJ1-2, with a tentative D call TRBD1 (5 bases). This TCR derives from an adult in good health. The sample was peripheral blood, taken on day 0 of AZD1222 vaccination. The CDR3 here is CASSLEGDGYTF. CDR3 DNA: TGCGCCAGCAGCTTGGAAGGGGATGGCTACACCTTC.